A selection of T cell receptor beta chains follows, all from one sample in a study of OX40 agonist ivuxolimab in advanced cancers. TCRdb's table, derived via immunoSEQ multiplex PCR, lists solely in-frame clones and lacks some. The sample lists 100,000 to 150,000 clones, about 93% occurring once. The source was CD4+ or CD8+ T cells sorted from blood, collected in a trial of the OX40 agonist ivuxolimab. The source of these receptors is an adult with an advanced solid tumor such as melanoma, head and neck, liver or kidney cancer. The CDR3 runs from the conserved cysteine through the conserved F or W. Fields, in order: CDR3 protein, CDR3 DNA, V gene, J gene, clone size, D gene. D genes are given only for firm matches. The size entry is marked missing in some rows and otherwise reads once, few, many or a size class.

CASSLGPAYEQYF	TGTGCCAGCAGTTTAGGACCGGCCTACGAGCAGTACTTC	TRBV6-5	TRBJ2-7	.	.
CASNSGGKNIQYF	TGTGCCAGCAATTCTGGGGGCAAAAACATTCAGTACTTC	TRBV28	TRBJ2-4	.	.
CASEDRGSYNEQFF	TGTGCCAGCGAAGACAGGGGTTCCTACAATGAGCAGTTCTTC	TRBV28	TRBJ2-1	.	TRBD1
CAWSHSSGNTIYF	TGTGCCTGGAGTCATAGCTCTGGAAACACCATATATTTT	TRBV30	TRBJ1-3	.	.
CASSHLTAATNEKLFF	TGCGCCAGCAGCCATCTAACAGCTGCAACTAATGAAAAACTGTTTTTT	TRBV4-3	TRBJ1-4	.	.
CASSARSYEQYF	TGTGCCAGTAGTGCAAGGTCCTACGAGCAGTACTTC	TRBV19	TRBJ2-7	.	.
CASSPEQVSYGYTF	TGTGCCAGCTCACCCGAACAGGTTAGCTATGGCTACACCTTC	TRBV18	TRBJ1-2	.	.
CASSLGLAGEGGETQYF	TGTGCCAGCAGCTTGGGACTAGCGGGAGAGGGGGGGGAGACCCAGTACTTC	TRBV5-4	TRBJ2-5	.	TRBD2
CASSLGDKYQPQHF	TGTGCCAGCAGCTTAGGGGACAAATATCAGCCCCAGCATTTT	TRBV5-5	TRBJ1-5	.	.
CASSSLLEGNEQFF	TGTGCCAGCAGTTCTCTTTTGGAAGGGAATGAGCAGTTCTTC	TRBV6-5	TRBJ2-1	.	.
CASSFGPTQPQHF	TGTGCCAGCAGCTTCGGCCCGACCCAGCCCCAGCATTTT	TRBV5-5	TRBJ1-5	few	.
CASSQDQGRANYGYTF	TGTGCCAGCAGCCAAGATCAGGGCAGAGCTAACTATGGCTACACCTTC	TRBV14	TRBJ1-2	.	.
CASSLGNYNQPQHF	TGTGCCAGCAGTTTAGGGAACTACAATCAGCCCCAGCATTTT	TRBV28	TRBJ1-5	.	.
CATKPGVRGEQYF	TGTGCCACCAAGCCGGGGGTGCGAGGCGAGCAGTACTTC	TRBV19	TRBJ2-7	once	.
CASSPQPGGSSYNSPLHF	TGTGCCAGCAGCCCTCAGCCAGGAGGGAGCTCCTATAATTCACCCCTCCACTTT	TRBV9	TRBJ1-6	.	.
CASSGPTAANEKLFF	TGTGCCAGCAGCGGCCCGACAGCGGCTAATGAAAAACTGTTTTTT	TRBV9	TRBJ1-4	.	.
CASSEGQGRTDTQYF	TGTGCCAGCAGCGAGGGGCAGGGCCGCACAGATACGCAGTATTTT	TRBV9	TRBJ2-3	.	.
CASSFGVGTDTQYF	TGTGCCAGCAGCTTCGGGGTGGGCACAGATACGCAGTATTTT	TRBV7-9	TRBJ2-3	.	.
CASSSDRLGEKLFF	TGTGCCAGCAGTTCGGACCGTCTCGGTGAAAAACTGTTTTTT	TRBV27	TRBJ1-4	.	.
CASSIGGTNYGYTF	TGTGCCAGTAGTATTGGCGGAACTAACTATGGCTACACCTTC	TRBV19	TRBJ1-2	.	.
CASSRREAGDMPYEQYF	TGCGCCAGCAGCCGACGTGAAGCGGGGGATATGCCCTACGAGCAGTACTTC	TRBV4-1	TRBJ2-7	.	TRBD2
CASSLTPSNQPQHF	TGTGCCAGCAGCTTGACCCCGAGCAATCAGCCCCAGCATTTT	TRBV7-2	TRBJ1-5	.	.
CASSLEGYGTPKTGELFF	TGTGCCAGCAGCTTAGAGGGCTACGGGACACCGAAAACCGGGGAGCTGTTTTTT	TRBV7-2	TRBJ2-2	.	.
CASSVTDRVHQPQHF	TGTGCCAGCAGCGTGACGGACAGGGTGCATCAGCCCCAGCATTTT	TRBV7-2	TRBJ1-5	.	TRBD1
CASSVPPLETQYF	TGTGCCAGCAGCGTCCCTCCGCTGGAGACCCAGTACTTC	TRBV9	TRBJ2-5	.	.
CATSRDGQGDYYGYTF	TGTGCCACCAGCAGAGATGGACAGGGAGACTACTATGGCTACACCTTC	TRBV15	TRBJ1-2	.	TRBD1
CASSQVGAGGVTGELFF	TGTGCCAGCAGCCAAGTTGGGGCGGGGGGCGTCACCGGGGAGCTGTTTTTT	TRBV4-2	TRBJ2-2	.	TRBD2
CASSIALVNEKLFF	TGTGCCAGTAGTATAGCCCTAGTAAATGAAAAACTGTTTTTT	TRBV19	TRBJ1-4	.	.
CAIRETGTSDEQYF	TGTGCCATCAGGGAAACCGGGACTAGCGACGAGCAGTACTTC	TRBV10-3	TRBJ2-7	.	TRBD2
CASSYGTANLGAFF	TGTGCCAGCAGTTACGGGACAGCCAACCTGGGAGCTTTCTTT	TRBV6-6	TRBJ1-1	.	TRBD1
CASSRQGTAGELFF	TGTGCCAGCAGCAGGCAGGGGACGGCCGGGGAGCTGTTTTTT	TRBV5-6	TRBJ2-2	.	.